The sequence of this T cell receptor beta chain was determined in a study of shared clonotypes between healthy human individuals. CD45RO-negative, CCR7-selected cells formed the naive CD8 fraction, which excluded terminally differentiated effector memory CD45RA+ cells. Produced via immunoSEQ multiplex PCR; TCRdb's table is partial and in-frame only. Among some 2.1 million clones listed, about 94% were seen once. This CDR3 comprises 15 residues. Germline CDR1 MNHNS, CDR2 SASEGT. Trimming removed 3 bases from V and 0 bases from J, with 8 bases in between. The chain joins TRBV6-1 to TRBJ1-4; D is undetermined. The sequencing input was naive CD8+ T cells from PBMCs. The sequence was obtained from a man between 18 and 29 years old in good health. Some clones in this sample may be carry-over from other donors' samples. The CDR3 sequence is CASSDAVATNEKLFF. In nucleotides, the CDR3 is TGTGCCAGCAGTGATGCCGTAGCAACTAATGAAAAACTGTTTTTT.